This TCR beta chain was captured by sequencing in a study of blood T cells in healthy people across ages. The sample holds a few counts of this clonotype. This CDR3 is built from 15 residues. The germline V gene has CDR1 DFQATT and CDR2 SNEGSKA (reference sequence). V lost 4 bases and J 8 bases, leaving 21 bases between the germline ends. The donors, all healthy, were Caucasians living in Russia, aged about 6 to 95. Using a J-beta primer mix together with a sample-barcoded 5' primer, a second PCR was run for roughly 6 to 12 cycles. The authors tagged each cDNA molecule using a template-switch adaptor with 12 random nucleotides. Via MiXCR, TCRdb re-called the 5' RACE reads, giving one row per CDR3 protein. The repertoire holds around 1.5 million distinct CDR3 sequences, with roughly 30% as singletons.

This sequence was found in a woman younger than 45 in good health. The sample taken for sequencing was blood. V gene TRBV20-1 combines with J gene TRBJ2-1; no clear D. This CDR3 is CSAKRTRLGTDEQFF. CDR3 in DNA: TGCAGTGCTAAACGTACCCGGCTAGGTACCGATGAGCAGTTCTTC.